This note documents a single TCR beta chain sequence. The antigen it recognizes is unknown. Within one base of it there is no much larger clone, and no base qualities were kept. These data originate in a study of cytomegalovirus exposure and HLA in healthy donors (dated by TCRdb to 2016 to 2017). Regarding the study in general: A later analysis indicated that the 90 to 150 validation repertoires were generated on the platform also employed for the 700 or so repertoires of the first cohort. The study aimed to test whether cataloging public T cell receptors could reveal signatures of past pathogen exposure. To predict cytomegalovirus infection status, the study brought together high-throughput TCR immunosequencing, statistical association of individual TCRs with disease status, and machine learning. Besides the first cohort of hundreds of subjects, a separate validation cohort made up of around 120 different subjects was used. Overall study outcomes, separate from this receptor: In a later analysis, TCRs clustered in the first cohort were found to also tend to co-occur in the roughly 120 validation repertoires, with 90% to 95% of cluster scores above 0. In the study, 164 TCR beta chains were listed as associated with cytomegalovirus. Most TCR sequences were seen in very few donors, while some public TCRs were found in many individuals. The authors suggested that the approach could potentially be generalized to other disease states and immunological phenotypes. A few of the identified cytomegalovirus-associated TCR beta chains were confirmed in vitro to be specific for cytomegalovirus antigens. Cytomegalovirus status was reported to be diagnosed by the classifier with high specificity and sensitivity in both the original and validation cohorts. All 120 or so repertoires were used to score co-occurrence in the validation cohort in a later analysis, because that analysis had no HLA typing for the cohort.

Library construction relied on the immunoSEQ multiplex PCR assay. The original pipeline was this. A statistical classification framework was built for diagnosing cytomegalovirus status from the catalog of TCR beta chain sequences. TCRdb took this table from immuneACCESS and kept in-frame rearrangements with V and J called. Such tables lack part of the clones; where checked against another copy, unresolved V genes explain under half of the gap, and the rest is unexplained. V and J calls and clone size come straight from that table; D and trimming were deduced from the DNA. For this sample the table gives 50,000 to 65,000 clones, of which 95% were detected only once. The ten largest clones represent about 7% of the sample. The donors were included in the validation cohort of approximately 120 subjects, a group kept apart from the roughly 680-subject first cohort. The receptor's source is a woman in her late teens or twenties in good health and CMV-seropositive. Source material: PBMCs.

The DNA sequence follows: TGCGCCAGCATATTGGCAGGGGGCCAGACGGGCTATGGCTACACCTTC. It is translated as CASILAGGQTGYGYTF. This receptor chain uses TRBV5-1 and TRBJ1-2, and TRBD1 aligns with 8 junction nucleotides. From the cysteine up to the phenylalanine, the CDR3 has a length of 16 residues. The only DNA kept is the CDR3, 48 bases in frame from the first base. Compared with germline, V lacks 6 bases and J lacks 4 bases; bases without a gene match: 14. CDR1 and CDR2, looked up from the germline V gene, are SGHRS and YFSETQ.